This TCR beta chain emerged from a study of cytomegalovirus exposure and HLA in healthy donors. General study points: High sensitivity and specificity were reportedly achieved when the classifier diagnosed cytomegalovirus status. In a later analysis, an Asian-associated ancestry cluster reportedly showed fewer N-insertions than the roughly 700-donor mean. On later analysis, the bulk of CMV-associated TCR beta chains appeared to be HLA-restricted.

A word on this clone: What it recognizes is unknown.

Trimming left V 4 bases short and J 4 bases short, with 23 bases between. The CDR3 is 18 amino acids. Per the germline V gene, CDR1 is MGHRA and CDR2 is YSYEKL. The PCR used 60 Vbeta and 13 Jbeta primers. Some clones are missing from TCRdb's copy, which holds only in-frame ones; the method was immunoSEQ multiplex PCR. The sample shows about 150,000 clones, more than 60% of them seen only once. This chain uses TRBV4-1 with TRBJ2-1; D may be TRBD2 (5 bases). The sequence was obtained from a woman aged 25 to 39 in good health and CMV-seropositive. The sample consisted of PBMCs. CDR3 loop: CASSPTTVLARLYNEQFF. The CDR3 region has the DNA TGCGCCAGCAGCCCAACCACGGTCCTAGCACGCTTGTACAATGAGCAGTTCTTC.